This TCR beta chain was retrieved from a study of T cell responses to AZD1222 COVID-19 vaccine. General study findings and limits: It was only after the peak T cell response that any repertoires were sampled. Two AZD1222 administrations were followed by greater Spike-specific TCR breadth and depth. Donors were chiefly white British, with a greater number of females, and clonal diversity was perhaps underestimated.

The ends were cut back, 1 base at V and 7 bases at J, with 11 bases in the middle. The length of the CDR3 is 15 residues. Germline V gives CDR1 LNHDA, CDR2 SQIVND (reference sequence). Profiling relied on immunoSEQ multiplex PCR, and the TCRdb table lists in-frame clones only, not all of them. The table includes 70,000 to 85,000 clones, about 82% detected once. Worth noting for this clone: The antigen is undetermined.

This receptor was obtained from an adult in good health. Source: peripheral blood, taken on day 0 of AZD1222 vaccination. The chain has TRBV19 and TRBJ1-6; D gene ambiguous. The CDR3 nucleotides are TGTGCCAGTAGTATAGGCGTCAGTCGAAATTCACCCCTCCACTTT. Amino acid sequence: CASSIGVSRNSPLHF.